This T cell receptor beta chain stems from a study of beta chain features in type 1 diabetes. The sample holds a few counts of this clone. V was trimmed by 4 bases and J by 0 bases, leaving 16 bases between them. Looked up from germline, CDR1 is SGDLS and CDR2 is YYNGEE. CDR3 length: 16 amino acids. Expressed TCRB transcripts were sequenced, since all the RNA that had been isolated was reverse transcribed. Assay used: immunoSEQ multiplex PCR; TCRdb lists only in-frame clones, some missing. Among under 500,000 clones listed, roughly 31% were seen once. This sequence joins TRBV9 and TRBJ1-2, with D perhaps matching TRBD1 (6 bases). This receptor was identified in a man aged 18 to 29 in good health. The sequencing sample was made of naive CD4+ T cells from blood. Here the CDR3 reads CASSPRTDLANYGYTF. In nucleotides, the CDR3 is TGTGCCAGCAGCCCAAGGACAGATTTAGCTAACTATGGCTACACCTTC.